This T cell receptor beta chain emerged from a study of CD8 T cells in ankylosing spondylitis. Study-wide results and limits: For ankylosing spondylitis blood, a TCR beta motif of 8 or 9 highly homologous variants appeared characteristic. Disease-associated clonotypes exhibited CD8+ identity and were relatively infrequent in peripheral blood. There was reportedly significant enrichment of clones that were disease-linked in matched ankylosing spondylitis synovial fluid. In reactive arthritis synovial fluid and blood, some motif variants had been reported before.

V was clipped by 3 bases and J by 8 bases, with 11 bases between them. The CDR3 is 13 amino acids. This clonotype was seen a few times. The antigen is unknown. As the method for making TCR beta libraries, quantitative 5'-RACE with molecular barcodes was used. Each CDR3 protein gets one entry after TCRdb re-called the 5' RACE reads with MiXCR. The repertoire holds a few hundred thousand distinct CDR3 sequences, with approximately 20% as singletons. Sequencing was done on a sample of blood, either unsorted or a sorted T cell fraction (not recorded which). The TCR was taken from a male donor with ankylosing spondylitis. This sequence joins TRBV12-3 or TRBV12-4 and TRBJ2-1, with TRBD2 as a possible D gene (5 bases). CDR3 in amino acids: CASSFPGKDEQFF. CDR3 nucleotides: TGTGCCAGCAGTTTCCCCGGGAAGGATGAGCAGTTCTTC.